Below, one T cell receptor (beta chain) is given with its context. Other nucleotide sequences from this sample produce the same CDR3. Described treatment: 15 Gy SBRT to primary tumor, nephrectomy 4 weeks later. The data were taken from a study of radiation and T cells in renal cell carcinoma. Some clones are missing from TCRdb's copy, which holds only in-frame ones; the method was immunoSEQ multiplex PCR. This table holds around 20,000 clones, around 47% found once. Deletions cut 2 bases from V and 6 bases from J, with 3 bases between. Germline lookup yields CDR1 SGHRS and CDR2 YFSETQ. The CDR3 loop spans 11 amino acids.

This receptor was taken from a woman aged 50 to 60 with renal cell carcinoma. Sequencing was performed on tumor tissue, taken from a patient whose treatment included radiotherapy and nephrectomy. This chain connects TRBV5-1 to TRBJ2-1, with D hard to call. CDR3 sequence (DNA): TGCGCCAGCAGCTTACTCAATGAGCAGTTCTTC. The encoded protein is CASSLLNEQFF.